This passage covers 25 T cell receptor beta chains from one sample sequenced in a study of PD-1 blockade in classical Hodgkin lymphoma. The protocol was immunoSEQ multiplex PCR, while the TCRdb copy is restricted to in-frame clones and leaves out a portion. The sample gives tens of thousands of clones, roughly 80% of which show up once; under 20% is in the top ten. Stated time point: cycle 4 day 1 (C4D1), after 5 to 7 weeks of nivolumab. There was relapse after autologous stem cell transplantation in every patient, and there was variation in brentuximab vedotin exposure. The sample in question was peripheral blood mononuclear cells (PBMCs), obtained before the fourth cycle of nivolumab. The receptors stem from a human donor with classical Hodgkin lymphoma.

This chain joins TRBV6-7 and TRBJ2-2, with no clear D. TRBV6-7 is given ORF status, its function remaining uncertain. This CDR3 spans 16 amino acids. V gave up 0 bases and J gave up 7 bases, with 15 bases separating them. The CDR3 region has the DNA TGTGCCAGCAGTTACTCGAGCAATGGGGTGAGCGGGGAGCTGTTTTTT. Protein product: CASSYSSNGVSGELFF.

This clone came up a few times. The chain combines TRBV5-1 with TRBJ2-1; TRBD2 agrees at 14 bases. The CDR3 totals 16 residues. The trim removed 2 bases at V and 8 bases at J, leaving 6 bases unmatched. Per the germline V gene, CDR1 is SGHRS and CDR2 is YFSETQ. The CDR3 DNA is TGCGCCAGCAGCTTAGGGACTAGCGGGGGATCACATGAGCAGTTCTTC. This gives the protein CASSLGTSGGSHEQFF. Based on the CDR3 plus reference TRBV5-1 and TRBJ2-1, the full variable domain is KAGVTQTPRYLIKTRGQQVTLSCSPISGHRSVSWYQQTPGQGLQFLFEYFSETQRNKGNFPGRFSGRQFSNSRSEMNVSTLELGDSALYLCASSLGTSGGSHEQFFGPGTRLTVL.

The chain is built from TRBV7-2 and TRBJ2-7, with D unresolved. The CDR3 is 14 residues long. Trimming took 1 base from V and 2 from J, leaving 9 bases between them. Germline V gene lookup returns CDR1 SGHTA and CDR2 FQGNSA. CDR3 in DNA: TGTGCCAGCAGCTTAGACGGACCAACCTACGAGCAGTACTTC. This gives the protein CASSLDGPTYEQYF.

This chain connects TRBV7-2 to TRBJ2-3, with 7 positions matching TRBD2. There are 17 residues in the CDR3. J gave up 0 bases and V 3 bases, and 9 bases lay outside the gene matches. Germline V gene sequence: CDR1 SGHTA, CDR2 FQGNSA. CDR3 residues: CASSFGGGITSTDTQYF. In DNA, the CDR3 is TGTGCCAGCAGCTTTGGCGGGGGAATAACTAGCACAGATACGCAGTATTTT.

This clone appeared a single time. This chain joins TRBV2 and TRBJ1-2; D possibly corresponds to TRBD1 (6 bases). V was cut by 11 bases and J by 0 bases, with 10 bases left in between. The V gene's germline CDR1 is SNHLY and CDR2 FYNNEI. The CDR3 spans 12 residues. The CDR3 reads CAGGTTNYGYTF. The CDR3 nucleotides are TGTGCCGGAGGGACAACTAACTATGGCTACACCTTC.

This clone was seen only a few times. V and J are TRBV6-1 and TRBJ1-4; D is unresolved. The germline CDR1 and CDR2 sequences are MNHNS and SASEGT. This CDR3 region has 10 residues. V lost 4 bases to trimming and J lost 8 bases, with 2 bases between them. The CDR3 DNA reads as TGTGCCAGCAGTGCCGAAAAACTGTTTTTT. Protein product: CASSAEKLFF.

The sample holds one count of this clone. V and J are TRBV6-1 and TRBJ2-7; 10 bases fit TRBD1. Germline trimming cut 5 bases from V and 6 bases from J; bases unmatched to any gene: 4. The germline CDR1 and CDR2 sequences are MNHNS and SASEGT. The CDR3 is 13 amino acids. In DNA, the CDR3 is TGTGCCAGCAGTCGGACAGGGGGGATCGAGCAGTACTTC. Translated, it gives CASSRTGGIEQYF.

The chain combines TRBV28 with TRBJ2-5; perhaps TRBD2 as D (6 bases). Germline V gene lookup returns CDR1 MDHEN and CDR2 SYDVKM. The CDR3 loop spans 17 amino acids. Deletions cut 6 bases from V and 2 bases from J, with 22 bases between. The CDR3 DNA follows: TGTGCCAGCAGCCATTCCCGGGGGTTGGGGTCTCAAGAGACCCAGTACTTC. This encodes CASSHSRGLGSQETQYF. The full variable domain, with the rest looked up from reference TRBV28 and TRBJ2-5, is DVKVTQSSRYLVKRTGEKVFLECVQDMDHENMFWYRQDPGLGLRLIYFSYDVKMKEKGDIPEGYSVSREKKERFSLILESASTNQTSMYLCASSHSRGLGSQETQYFGPGTRLLVL.

V is TRBV2 and J is TRBJ2-1; TRBD2 is a possible D gene (7 bases). In germline, CDR1 is SNHLY, CDR2 FYNNEI. V was pared by 2 bases and J by 3 bases, with 11 bases between. This CDR3 is built from 15 residues. The CDR3 sequence: CASSEWGGHYNEQFF. In DNA form, the CDR3 reads TGTGCCAGCAGTGAATGGGGGGGGCACTACAATGAGCAGTTCTTC.

Here the CDR3 DNA reads TGTGCCAGCAGCCGTACGACAGTTTCACCCCTCCACTTT. This translates into CASSRTTVSPLHF. This rearrangement joins TRBV7-8 to TRBJ1-6; possibly TRBD1 for D (5 bases). Germline-derived CDR1 and CDR2 are SGHVS and FQNEAQ. This CDR3 has 13 amino acids. With 5 bases removed from V and 9 bases from J, the gap between germline ends came to 11 bases.

This clone was found once. The chain couples TRBV5-1 to TRBJ2-3; D might be TRBD1 or TRBD2, each matching 5 bases. Trimming stripped 4 bases from V and 2 bases from J, with 11 bases between. The CDR3 is made up of 14 amino acids. CDR1 SGHRS and CDR2 YFSETQ come from the germline V gene. Written as DNA, the CDR3 is TGCGCCAGCAGCCGGGACCAACTCACAGATACGCAGTATTTT. Protein: CASSRDQLTDTQYF.

This clone was picked up a small number of times. The J gene is TRBJ2-3, the V gene TRBV6-6; the match to TRBD2 covers 8 bases. Trimming took 9 bases from V and 0 from J; bases not matched to a gene: 5. Germline V gives CDR1 MNHNY, CDR2 SVGAGI (reference sequence). There are 14 residues in the CDR3. The CDR3 DNA sequence: TGTGCCAGTCTAGCGGGTACTAGCACAGATACGCAGTATTTT. Residues: CASLAGTSTDTQYF.

This clone is a singleton in its sample. This chain links TRBV4-3 with TRBJ2-3; TRBD1 aligns across 8 bases. The CDR3 runs 15 residues. Germline CDR1 and CDR2: LGHNA and YSLEER. The junction had 7 bases not matched to a gene; V was cut back by 5 bases and J by 3 bases. CDR3 coding DNA: TGCGCCAGCAGCAAGCAGGGGGCAGAAACAGATACGCAGTATTTT. The encoded protein is CASSKQGAETDTQYF.

The rearrangement uses TRBV27 and TRBJ1-2, with D maybe TRBD1 (6 bases). Per germline, CDR1 MNHEY and CDR2 SMNVEV (reference sequence). The CDR3 loop spans 17 amino acids. The V gene lost 5 bases and the J gene lost 5 bases, with 24 bases spanning the gap. CDR3 bases: TGTGCCAGCAGTCCAGGGCGAGTGGGGGGGGGCGCTTATGGCTACACCTTC. Amino acids: CASSPGRVGGGAYGYTF.

The chain has TRBV5-1 and TRBJ2-5; D is perhaps TRBD2 (6 bases). The CDR3 runs to 14 residues. The ends were cut back, 4 bases at V and 1 base at J, with 11 bases in the middle. The germline V gene encodes CDR1 SGHRS and CDR2 YFSETQ. CDR3 protein: CASSPVGGQETQYF. CDR3 nucleotide sequence: TGCGCCAGCAGCCCGGTGGGGGGCCAAGAGACCCAGTACTTC.

The V and J genes are TRBV5-1 and TRBJ1-2; D remains unclear. The CDR3 has 15 amino acids. V lost 0 bases and J 2 bases, leaving 11 bases between the germline ends. The V gene's germline CDR1 is SGHRS and CDR2 YFSETQ. CDR3 protein: CASSLGGGGNYGYTF. The CDR3 DNA sequence: TGCGCCAGCAGCTTGGGTGGAGGAGGGAACTATGGCTACACCTTC.

The J gene is TRBJ1-3, the V gene TRBV5-8; D is unclear. Germline V lookup: CDR1 SGHTS, CDR2 YDEGEE. CDR3 length: 16 residues. Trimming removed 1 base from V and 0 bases from J, with 11 bases in between. CDR3 DNA: TGTGCCAGCAGCTTGATTGTAATCAGCTCTGGAAACACCATATATTTT. Amino acid sequence: CASSLIVISSGNTIYF.

This clone showed up just once. The chain couples TRBV19 to TRBJ2-7; D not resolved. The CDR3 contains 13 residues. V gave up 6 bases and J gave up 3 bases, with 12 bases separating them. Germline V lookup: CDR1 LNHDA, CDR2 SQIVND (reference sequence). In DNA, the CDR3 is TGTGCCAGTAGGAGGAACGAGGACTACGAGCAGTACTTC. Its translation is CASRRNEDYEQYF.

The gene calls are TRBV11-2 and TRBJ2-3, with 7 bases lining up with TRBD2. The CDR3 contains 17 residues. V trimming: 5 bases; J trimming: 3 bases; junction bases outside the gene matches: 14. The germline V gene has CDR1 SGHAT and CDR2 FQNNGV. CDR3 in amino acids: CASSLSRGESSTDTQYF. The CDR3 coding sequence is TGTGCCAGCAGCCTCAGTCGGGGGGAGTCCTCAACAGATACGCAGTATTTT.

Only a few counts were recorded for this clone. This rearrangement joins TRBV29-1 to TRBJ2-1, with 8 bases lining up with TRBD1. The germline CDR1 and CDR2 sequences are SQVTM and ANQGSEA. The CDR3 is made up of 13 amino acids. V lost 6 bases and J lost 10; bases outside the gene matches: 11. The CDR3 loop reads CSVNRDRIGEQFF. The DNA of the CDR3 is TGCAGCGTCAACCGGGACAGGATTGGGGAGCAGTTCTTC.

The CDR3 DNA follows: TGTGCCAGCAGTGTGACTAGCGGGGGCTACGAGCAGTACTTC. Protein sequence: CASSVTSGGYEQYF. V is TRBV6-1 and J is TRBJ2-7, with 12 bases identical to TRBD2. The length of the CDR3 is 14 residues. Germline-derived CDR1 and CDR2 are MNHNS and SASEGT. V lost 4 bases and J lost 3; bases outside the gene matches: 1.

The table lists this clone with a few counts. This CDR3 reads CASSYQGRGEAFF. The CDR3 DNA reads TGTGCCAGCAGTTACCAGGGCCGGGGTGAAGCTTTCTTT. The chain couples TRBV6-6 to TRBJ1-1, with a possible D match to TRBD1 (5 bases). The ends were cut back, 2 bases at V and 7 bases at J, with 11 bases in the middle. This CDR3 is 13 amino acids long. Germline V lookup: CDR1 MNHNY, CDR2 SVGAGI (reference sequence).

The rearrangement joins TRBV6-1 to TRBJ2-6; D is perhaps TRBD1 (5 bases). Trimming pared 5 bases from V and 5 bases from J, leaving 10 bases between. This CDR3 is 14 amino acids long. Per germline, CDR1 MNHNS and CDR2 SASEGT. The CDR3 nucleotides are TGTGCCAGCAGTAACCCGGACAGGGCCAACGTCCTGACTTTC. This translates into CASSNPDRANVLTF.

The genes are TRBV29-1 and TRBJ2-7; tentative D call: TRBD1 (5 bases). Per germline, CDR1 SQVTM and CDR2 ANQGSEA. The CDR3 totals 11 residues. V lost 2 bases, J lost 9 bases, and 11 bases lay in between. Here the CDR3 DNA reads TGCAGCGTTGAATACAGGCAGGGGCAGTACTTC. It yields the protein CSVEYRQGQYF.

A single count supports this clone. For the CDR3, the DNA is TGTGCCAGTAGTAGTAAGGGGCCCCAGCATTTT. It codes for CASSSKGPQHF. The rearrangement joins TRBV19 to TRBJ1-5; D ambiguous. Trimming shortened V by 4 bases and J by 9 bases, and 7 bases separated the two germline ends. Per the germline V gene, CDR1 is LNHDA and CDR2 is SQIVND (reference sequence). The CDR3 contains 11 residues. The full variable domain, in which reference TRBV19 and TRBJ1-5 provide the parts outside the CDR3, is DGGITQSPKYLFRKEGQNVTLSCEQNLNHDAMYWYRQDPGQGLRLIYYSQIVNDFQKGDIAEGYSVSREKKESFPLTVTSAQKNPTAFYLCASSSKGPQHFGDGTRLSIL.